This T cell receptor (beta chain) was observed in a study of shared clonotypes between healthy human individuals. Study in general: Three plates each covered CD4 naive and memory; CD8 naive two, CD8 memory one. General study results and limits: In contrast to clonotypes shared by all four donors, non-shared clonotypes had lower generation probabilities. In general, naive subsets displayed greater estimated richness than memory subsets did.

All the donors were Caucasian adults who lived in Nashville, Tennessee. Between the trimmed V and J ends, which lost 5 bases and 5 bases, there was a span of 16 bases. Per germline, CDR1 LGHNT and CDR2 FRNRAP. The CDR3 spans 14 residues. The assay was immunoSEQ multiplex PCR, and TCRdb's table has in-frame clones only and misses some. The data contain millions of clones, 85% to 95% of them singletons. Note on this clone: Its specificity is not known.

The J gene is TRBJ2-7, the V gene TRBV12-5, with D possibly TRBD1 on 6 matching bases. The clonotype was recovered from a man aged 18 to 35 in good health. The sequencing sample was made of naive CD4+ T cells sorted from blood. As for subset: CD45RA+ positively selected. The CDR3 is CASGLQGSFDEQYF. The CDR3 coding sequence is TGTGCTAGTGGTCTACAGGGCTCTTTCGACGAGCAGTACTTC.